The 32 T cell receptor beta chains in this list originate from one sample, sequenced in a study of vaccination and CD4 T cells after COVID-19. Once obtained from cultured CD4+ T cells, the DNA was sequenced using the Oncomine TCR Beta short-read assay. TCRdb processed the PCR reads anew with MiXCR; each CDR3 protein has one entry. The sample shows just over 20,000 distinct CDR3 sequences, 43% of them seen only once. These receptors' antigens are unknown. Treatment: roughly 11-day PBMC culture with coronavirus spike peptide pools or control peptides (ViraFEST assay). This material consisted of CD4+ T cells from blood, cultured in vitro, taken after SARS-CoV-2 vaccination. All receptors derive from a human donor who had recovered from COVID-19.

The chain is built from TRBV27 and TRBJ2-3; TRBD2 aligns across 11 bases. The CDR3 covers 16 residues. Germline CDR1 MNHEY, CDR2 SMNVEV (reference sequence). Trimming cost V 2 bases and J 1 base; bases outside gene matches: 2. The CDR3 loop reads CASSLGGLAGTDTQYF. The CDR3 DNA reads as TGTGCCAGCAGTTTAGGGGGACTAGCGGGCACAGATACGCAGTATTTT.

This clonotype was detected a few times. This rearrangement joins TRBV7-2 to TRBJ1-2; tentatively, D is TRBD1 (6 bases). The CDR3 sequence is 15 residues long. The germline V gene encodes CDR1 SGHTA and CDR2 FQGNSA. V dropped 4 bases and J dropped 1 base, with 13 bases sitting between them. CDR3 DNA: TGTGCCAGCAGCTCCCCGGACAGATTTAACTATGGCTACACCTTC. It translates to CASSSPDRFNYGYTF.

The chain carries TRBV28 and TRBJ1-1, with D possibly TRBD1 on 5 matching bases. V was pared by 5 bases and J by 2 bases, with 12 bases between. This CDR3 is built from 14 residues. The V gene's germline CDR1 is MDHEN and CDR2 SYDVKM. As DNA, the CDR3 is TGTGCCAGCAGTCTACTTACAGGAAACACTGAAGCTTTCTTT. Translated: CASSLLTGNTEAFF.

This clonotype rates as medium-sized. CDR3 sequence reads: CASSLQGAETQYF. CDR3 bases: TGTGCCAGCAGCTTACAGGGGGCAGAGACCCAGTACTTC. The chain is built from TRBV7-2 and TRBJ2-5; 8 bases fit TRBD1. The CDR3 covers 13 residues. Germline lookup yields CDR1 SGHTA and CDR2 FQGNSA. J gave up 4 bases and V 2 bases, and 0 bases lay outside the gene matches.

This clonotype was observed a few times. The CDR3 DNA reads as TGTGCCACGGGCAAGGGATCGGGCGAGCAGTACTTC. As protein: CATGKGSGEQYF. The chain uses TRBV5-4 and TRBJ2-7; D remains unclear. CDR1 and CDR2 from the germline V gene are SGHNT and YYREEE (reference sequence). The V end was cut by 9 bases, the J end by 6 bases, with 16 bases between. The CDR3 is 12 amino acids. The full variable domain, its missing parts supplied by reference TRBV5-4 and TRBJ2-7, is ETGVTQSPTHLIKTRGQQVTLRCSSQSGHNTVSWYQQALGQGPQFIFQYYREEENGRGNFPPRFSGLQFPNYSSELNVNALELDDSALYLCATGKGSGEQYFGPGTRLTVT.

The chain has TRBV7-2 and TRBJ2-7; D call uncertain. CDR1 and CDR2 (germline): SGHTA, FQGNSA. Between the trimmed V and J ends, which lost 4 bases and 0 bases, there was a span of 7 bases. The CDR3 extends over 13 amino acids. The CDR3 DNA is TGTGCCAGCAGCTCCAGGTCCTCCTACGAGCAGTACTTC. Its protein is CASSSRSSYEQYF.

CDR3 nucleotides: TGCAGTGCGGGGGGGAGCACTGGGGGGACAGATACGCAGTATTTT. It codes for CSAGGSTGGTDTQYF. This rearrangement joins TRBV20-1 to TRBJ2-3; 7 bases align to TRBD2. This CDR3 comprises 15 residues. V lost 6 bases and J lost 3; bases outside the gene matches: 12. CDR1 DFQATT and CDR2 SNEGSKA come from the germline V gene (reference sequence).

The chain joins TRBV4-1 to TRBJ1-2; a weak D match, TRBD1 (6 bases). Trimming pared 1 base from V and 4 bases from J, leaving 16 bases between. In germline, CDR1 is MGHRA, CDR2 YSYEKL. The CDR3 extends over 16 amino acids. The CDR3 nucleotides are TGCGCCAGCAGCCAAGCGAGAAGGGGGGCCAGCTATGGCTACACCTTC. This encodes CASSQARRGASYGYTF.

This CDR3 is CASSLEGHRGTNTEAFF. The CDR3 DNA reads TGTGCCAGCAGCTTGGAGGGGCACAGGGGAACGAACACTGAAGCTTTCTTT. The J gene is TRBJ1-1, the V gene TRBV5-4, with 7 bases matching TRBD1. The CDR3 sequence is 17 residues long. The J segment lost 1 base and the V segment lost 0 bases, leaving 9 bases of the junction unmatched. Germline assignment: CDR1 SGHNT and CDR2 YYREEE (reference sequence).

V is TRBV7-6 and J is TRBJ1-6, with 9 nucleotides matching TRBD1. The germline V gene has CDR1 SGHVS and CDR2 FNYEAQ. The CDR3 sequence is 13 residues long. V shed 6 bases and J 8 bases; nucleotides not matched to a gene: 2. CDR3 DNA sequence: TGTGCCAGCAGTCGGGACAGGGATTCACCCCTCCACTTT. As protein: CASSRDRDSPLHF. Using reference TRBV7-6 and TRBJ1-6 for the parts outside the CDR3, the full variable domain is GAGVSQSPRYKVTKRGQDVALRCDPISGHVSLYWYRQALGQGPEFLTYFNYEAQQDKSGLPNDRFSAERPEGSISTLTIQRTEQRDSAMYRCASSRDRDSPLHFGNGTRLTVT.

This clonotype occurred a few times. The chain is built from TRBV6-2 or TRBV6-3 and TRBJ2-3, with 7 bases lining up with TRBD2. The CDR3 runs to 16 residues. Germline lookup yields CDR1 MNHEY and CDR2 SVGEGT. V was pared by 0 bases and J by 2 bases, with 5 bases of the junction left unmatched. The CDR3 here is CASSYSGGGNTDTQYF. CDR3 nucleotide sequence: TGTGCCAGCAGTTACTCTGGGGGGGGTAACACAGATACGCAGTATTTT.

V usage is TRBV6-1 and J usage is TRBJ2-6; no firm D call. The CDR3 loop spans 15 amino acids. Germline loops: CDR1 MNHNS, CDR2 SASEGT. V was shortened by 8 bases and J by 1 base, with 12 bases between the two germline ends. CDR3 protein: CASGLSESGANVLTF. The CDR3, as DNA: TGTGCCAGCGGTCTCTCGGAATCTGGGGCCAACGTCCTGACTTTC.

The chain links TRBV21-1 to TRBJ2-4; the table's TRBD2 call for D was not verified on the DNA. TRBV21-1 is deemed a pseudogene. The CDR3 covers 13 residues. In DNA, the CDR3 is TGTGCCAGCACTCCCTTTGCCAAAAACATTCAGTACTTC. Protein sequence: CASTPFAKNIQYF.

This clonotype has just a few counts. The chain employs TRBV20-1 and TRBJ2-7; D might be TRBD1 or TRBD2, each matching 7 bases. CDR3 length: 11 residues. Looked up from germline, CDR1 is DFQATT and CDR2 is SNEGSKA (reference sequence). V lost 6 bases, J lost 7 bases, and 13 bases lay in between. CDR3 amino acids: CSATGEGEQYF. CDR3 nucleotide sequence: TGCAGTGCCACAGGGGAGGGGGAGCAGTACTTC.

The chain combines TRBV27 with TRBJ1-1; D not resolved. Germline values: CDR1 MNHEY, CDR2 SMNVEV (reference sequence). The CDR3 is 14 amino acids. V was pared by 6 bases and J by 2 bases, with 13 bases between. CDR3 amino acids: CASRHTGSNTEAFF. The CDR3 nucleotides are TGTGCCAGCAGGCATACCGGGAGCAACACTGAAGCTTTCTTT.

The chain couples TRBV29-1 to TRBJ2-7; possible D gene TRBD2, 6 bases. Looked up from germline, CDR1 is SQVTM and CDR2 is ANQGSEA. The V end was cut by 6 bases, the J end by 3 bases, with 18 bases between. The length of the CDR3 is 14 residues. This CDR3 reads CSVFLGGNNYEQYF. In DNA, the CDR3 is TGCAGCGTCTTCTTGGGCGGGAACAACTACGAGCAGTACTTC.

The rearrangement links TRBV29-1 to TRBJ1-3; no firm D call. Trimming removed 5 bases at V and 0 bases at J, with 8 bases between. Germline CDR1 and CDR2: SQVTM and ANQGSEA. The CDR3 spans 13 residues. The CDR3 is CSVKTTSGNTIYF. CDR3 DNA: TGCAGCGTTAAGACCACCTCTGGAAACACCATATATTTT.

This clonotype came up a few times. The chain combines TRBV20-1 with TRBJ2-7, with D perhaps matching TRBD1 (5 bases). The CDR3 extends over 14 amino acids. Germline-derived CDR1 and CDR2 are DFQATT and SNEGSKA (reference sequence). V dropped 3 bases and J dropped 2 bases, with 14 bases sitting between them. For the CDR3, the DNA is TGCAGTGCTAGTAGGTCAGGGAAGCCCTACGAGCAGTACTTC. This gives the protein CSASRSGKPYEQYF.

This clonotype appeared a few times. The rearrangement links TRBV27 to TRBJ1-5, with D possibly matching TRBD1 (5 bases). Germline V gene data show CDR1 as MNHEY and CDR2 as SMNVEV (reference sequence). This CDR3 is 13 amino acids long. The V gene lost 3 bases and the J gene lost 6 bases, with 9 bases spanning the gap. The CDR3 region has the DNA TGTGCCAGCAGTTTCAGTGGGGGTCAGCCCCAGCATTTT. Its protein product is CASSFSGGQPQHF.

This clonotype was counted only a few times. The rearrangement links TRBV19 to TRBJ1-5, with 8 positions matching TRBD1. Trimming took 4 bases from V and 2 from J; bases not matched to a gene: 7. The CDR3 spans 16 residues. Per germline, CDR1 LNHDA and CDR2 SQIVND (reference sequence). The CDR3 region has the DNA TGTGCCAGTAGTACACCGACAGGGGTTCGCAATCAGCCCCAGCATTTT. Protein: CASSTPTGVRNQPQHF.

This clonotype appeared once. This chain joins TRBV6-1 and TRBJ1-6; D might be TRBD1 (5 bases). V shed 5 bases and J shed 8 bases, with 13 bases lying between them. The CDR3 is 14 residues long. Looked up from germline, CDR1 is MNHNS and CDR2 is SASEGT. CDR3 loop: CASSRDFKDSPLHF. The CDR3 bases are TGTGCCAGCAGTAGGGACTTCAAGGATTCACCCCTCCACTTT.

This clonotype was observed a few times. This chain's CDR3 is CASSYQSWNSPLHF. CDR3 sequence (DNA): TGTGCCAGCAGTTACCAGTCATGGAATTCACCCCTCCACTTT. The chain recombines TRBV6-5 with TRBJ1-6, with D unresolved. V was pared by 2 bases and J by 7 bases, with 9 bases between. From germline, CDR1 is MNHEY and CDR2 SVGAGI. This CDR3 has 14 residues.

This clonotype was seen more than once but under ten times. CDR3 sequence (DNA): TGTGCCAGTAGTATCGGAACAGGGGCTGGAGGTCAGCCCCAGCATTTT. It is translated as CASSIGTGAGGQPQHF. This chain joins TRBV19 and TRBJ1-5; 7 nucleotides agree with TRBD1. V lost 3 bases to trimming and J lost 6 bases; unmatched junction nucleotides: 11. CDR3 size: 16 residues. Germline V gene lookup returns CDR1 LNHDA and CDR2 SQIVND (reference sequence).

The chain has TRBV20-1 and TRBJ1-2; D not certain. The germline V gene encodes CDR1 DFQATT and CDR2 SNEGSKA (reference sequence). The V end was cut by 7 bases, the J end by 1 base, with 13 bases between. The CDR3 runs 13 residues. The CDR3, as DNA: TGCAGTGTTAAACACAGTATTAACTATGGCTACACCTTC. Amino acid sequence: CSVKHSINYGYTF.

The table lists this clonotype with a few counts. V and J are TRBV15 and TRBJ1-1; TRBD1 is a possible D gene (6 bases). Germline CDR1 LNHNV, CDR2 YYDKDF (reference sequence). The CDR3 length is 13 residues. The V gene lost 3 bases and the J gene lost 7 bases, with 12 bases spanning the gap. The CDR3 protein is CATSRNTGSEAFF. The CDR3 nucleotides are TGTGCCACCAGCAGGAACACAGGGAGTGAAGCTTTCTTT.

This clonotype appeared a few times. J is TRBJ2-7 and V is TRBV20-1; a possible D gene is TRBD2 (6 bases). The CDR3 runs 13 residues. V gave up 3 bases and J gave up 4 bases, with 13 bases separating them. From germline, CDR1 is DFQATT and CDR2 SNEGSKA (reference sequence). The DNA for the CDR3 is TGCAGTGCTAGCCGCGGGGCGGCTTACGAGCAGTACTTC. It codes for CSASRGAAYEQYF.

This clonotype was counted only a few times. This sequence joins TRBV7-2 and TRBJ1-6; 9 bases fit TRBD1. The V gene end was trimmed by 5 bases and the J gene end by 9 bases; junction bases not matched to a gene: 14. The CDR3 sequence is 17 residues long. CDR1 and CDR2 (germline): SGHTA, FQGNSA. This CDR3 reads CASSQIAGTGHVSPLHF. The CDR3 nucleotides read TGTGCCAGCAGCCAGATCGCCGGGACAGGGCACGTTTCACCCCTCCACTTT.

The genes are TRBV27 and TRBJ1-3; D call uncertain. The CDR3 contains 15 residues. Trimming removed 5 bases from V and 4 bases from J, with 15 bases in between. Germline-derived CDR1 and CDR2 are MNHEY and SMNVEV (reference sequence). CDR3 loop: CASSDLGVSGNTIYF. DNA for the CDR3: TGTGCCAGCAGTGACCTCGGGGTCTCAGGAAACACCATATATTTT.

The J gene is TRBJ2-7, the V gene TRBV19; TRBD2 is a possible D gene (7 bases). The germline V gene encodes CDR1 LNHDA and CDR2 SQIVND (reference sequence). This CDR3 contains 15 residues. V lost 4 bases to trimming and J lost 2 bases, with 15 bases between them. The CDR3 is CASSSQRGQTYEQYF. The CDR3, as DNA: TGTGCCAGTAGTAGCCAGCGGGGACAAACCTACGAGCAGTACTTC.

Written as DNA, the CDR3 is TGTGCCAGCAGCGGGAGAACAGGGATAGAGGGGCTCTACGAGCAGTACTTC. It codes for CASSGRTGIEGLYEQYF. The genes are TRBV5-4 and TRBJ2-7; D is possibly TRBD1 (6 bases). V lost 4 bases and J 3 bases, leaving 23 bases between the germline ends. CDR1 and CDR2 from the germline V gene are SGHNT and YYREEE (reference sequence). CDR3 length equals 17 residues. Full variable domain (rest looked up from reference TRBV5-4 and TRBJ2-7): ETGVTQSPTHLIKTRGQQVTLRCSSQSGHNTVSWYQQALGQGPQFIFQYYREEENGRGNFPPRFSGLQFPNYSSELNVNALELDDSALYLCASSGRTGIEGLYEQYFGPGTRLTVT.

The V and J genes are TRBV11-2 and TRBJ1-1; D not certain. This CDR3 has 12 residues. Trimming shortened V by 1 base and J by 7 bases, and 7 bases separated the two germline ends. Germline assignment: CDR1 SGHAT and CDR2 FQNNGV. The CDR3 sequence: CASSLAGYEAFF. As DNA, the CDR3 is TGTGCCAGCAGCTTAGCAGGTTATGAAGCTTTCTTT. Using reference TRBV11-2 and TRBJ1-1 for the parts outside the CDR3, the full variable domain is EAGVAQSPRYKIIEKRQSVAFWCNPISGHATLYWYQQILGQGPKLLIQFQNNGVVDDSQLPKDRFSAERLKGVDSTLKIQPAKLEDSAVYLCASSLAGYEAFFGQGTRLTVV.

This clonotype has a handful of counts. The CDR3 DNA is TGTGCCTGGAGTGCGGACAGGAACACTGAAGCTTTCTTT. Amino acids: CAWSADRNTEAFF. The rearrangement links TRBV30 to TRBJ1-1; tentative D call: TRBD1 (6 bases). Germline values: CDR1 GTSNPN, CDR2 SVGIG (reference sequence). Trimming left V 1 base short and J 1 base short, with 7 bases between. The CDR3 extends over 13 amino acids.